The 5 T cell receptor beta chains presented below share a single source sample, sequenced in a study of blood T cell repertoires in COVID-19. The repertoire was sequenced with immunoSEQ multiplex PCR; TCRdb's copy has only in-frame clones and lacks some. The sample consists of more than 200,000 clones, about 87% of them appearing once. Input material: peripheral blood. The receptors stem from a man between 65 and 80 years old with acute or convalescent COVID-19.

In regard to this clone: Other DNA sequences in this specimen translate into the identical CDR3. The chain has TRBV2 and TRBJ2-3; 7 bases are a match to TRBD1. V was clipped by 4 bases and J by 0 bases; unmatched bases: 4. The CDR3 is made up of 15 amino acids. CDR1 is SNHLY and CDR2 is FYNNEI in the germline V gene. The CDR3 DNA sequence: TGTGCCAGCAGTGGGGGGACAGCTAGCACAGATACGCAGTATTTT. It is translated as CASSGGTASTDTQYF.

V is TRBV5-8 and J is TRBJ2-1; TRBD2 aligns across 11 bases. The CDR3 totals 15 residues. CDR1 is SGHTS, CDR2 YDEGEE, per germline. V shed 4 bases and J 8 bases; nucleotides not matched to a gene: 8. The CDR3 loop is CASSIGTSGEDEQFF. The CDR3 nucleotides read TGTGCCAGCAGCATCGGGACTAGCGGCGAAGATGAGCAGTTCTTC.

The chain couples TRBV12-3 or TRBV12-4 to TRBJ1-5, with D maybe TRBD1 (6 bases). This CDR3 contains 13 residues. V lost 6 bases to trimming and J lost 7 bases, with 13 bases between them. The chain's CDR3 is CASSNRVGQPQHF. The DNA for the CDR3 is TGTGCCAGCAGCAACAGGGTTGGGCAGCCCCAGCATTTT.

As concerns this clone: A junction boundary mismatches the germline segment, possibly from a read error. The chain's CDR3 is CASSSGTGVSALHF. The CDR3, as DNA: TGTGCCAGCAGCTCGGGGACAGGGGTTTCAGCCCTCCACTTT. The rearrangement joins TRBV6-5 to TRBJ1-6, with 10 bases that match TRBD1. The CDR3 spans 14 residues. Germline CDR1 is MNHEY and CDR2 is SVGAGI.

The gene calls are TRBV6-5 and TRBJ2-2; no definite D call. This CDR3 contains 13 residues. Germline CDR1 reads MNHEY; CDR2 reads SVGAGI. V was shortened by 6 bases and J by 1 base, with 6 bases between the two germline ends. In nucleotides, the CDR3 is TGTGCCAGCAGCCAAATGAACACCGGGGAGCTGTTTTTT. It yields the protein CASSQMNTGELFF.